What follows are 29 T cell receptor beta chains derived from one specimen sequenced in a study of T cell repertoires in cytomegalovirus infection. One entry per CDR3 protein results from TCRdb running MiXCR on the reads. The sample consists of 230,000 or so distinct CDR3 sequences, 17% of them appearing once. Sample: CD8+ T cells from PBMCs. All receptors come from a human donor in good health (CMV status not recorded). Some clones in this sample may be carry-over from other donors' samples.

This clonotype has a handful of counts. The chain has TRBV27 and TRBJ2-6, with TRBD1 matching over 8 bases. The CDR3 contains 18 residues. J lost 0 bases, V lost 5 bases, and 9 bases had no gene match. Germline V gene lookup returns CDR1 MNHEY and CDR2 SMNVEV (reference sequence). CDR3 in amino acids: CASSPTGERNSGANVLTF. Here the CDR3 DNA reads TGTGCCAGCAGTCCGACAGGGGAGCGAAACTCTGGGGCCAACGTCCTGACTTTC.

This clonotype came up many times. The chain carries TRBV19 and TRBJ2-1, with D possibly matching TRBD1 (5 bases). From germline, CDR1 is LNHDA and CDR2 SQIVND (reference sequence). Trimming left V 6 bases short and J 3 bases short, with 12 bases between. CDR3 size: 14 residues. The CDR3 loop reads CASRWGSGYNEQFF. The CDR3 DNA reads as TGTGCCAGTAGATGGGGCAGTGGCTACAATGAGCAGTTCTTC.

V and J are TRBV10-3 and TRBJ2-7; weak D call: TRBD1 (5 bases). Trimming took 3 bases from V and 6 from J, leaving 18 bases between them. Germline V gives CDR1 ENHRY, CDR2 SYGVKD. The CDR3 is 15 amino acids. The DNA for the CDR3 is TGTGCCATCAGTGAAGGCCGACATCAGGGTGCCGAGCAGTACTTC. Residues: CAISEGRHQGAEQYF.

The gene calls are TRBV28 and TRBJ2-6; D is ambiguous. CDR3 size: 14 residues. The V gene lost 8 bases and the J gene lost 4 bases, with 12 bases spanning the gap. Germline assignment: CDR1 MDHEN and CDR2 SYDVKM. CDR3 DNA: TGTGCCAGCGGCCCATTCACGGGGGCCAACGTCCTGACTTTC. Its protein product is CASGPFTGANVLTF.

The rearrangement joins TRBV5-1 to TRBJ2-1; D ambiguous. V was cut by 5 bases and J by 6 bases, with 9 bases left in between. The germline V gene encodes CDR1 SGHRS and CDR2 YFSETQ. The CDR3 length is 12 residues. CDR3 nucleotides: TGCGCCAGCAGGAGTGGGTTCAATGAGCAGTTCTTC. Translating it yields CASRSGFNEQFF.

In this sample, this clonotype turned up many times. The chain employs TRBV19 and TRBJ1-2; D might be TRBD1 (6 bases). This CDR3 region has 15 residues. V was pared by 2 bases and J by 7 bases, with 17 bases between. CDR1 LNHDA and CDR2 SQIVND come from the germline V gene (reference sequence). This CDR3 reads CASSILDSGFSGYTF. The CDR3 bases are TGTGCCAGTAGTATACTGGACAGTGGATTCTCTGGCTACACCTTC.

This clonotype was counted between two and nine times. The V and J genes are TRBV20-1 and TRBJ1-1; 9 positions agree with TRBD1. The V and J ends lost 0 bases and 6 bases, in that order; junction bases with no gene match: 5. The CDR3 length is 14 residues. Germline V gene lookup returns CDR1 DFQATT and CDR2 SNEGSKA (reference sequence). This CDR3 reads CSARETGGGAEAFF. For the CDR3, the DNA is TGCAGTGCTAGAGAGACAGGGGGGGGGGCTGAAGCTTTCTTT.

This chain joins TRBV9 and TRBJ1-6; the D is unclear. The CDR3 spans 13 residues. Germline loops: CDR1 SGDLS, CDR2 YYNGEE. The V end was cut by 4 bases, the J end by 9 bases, with 11 bases between. CDR3 in amino acids: CASSPGAASPLHF. CDR3 bases: TGTGCCAGCAGCCCGGGAGCGGCTTCACCCCTCCACTTT.

The V call is TRBV20-1, the J call TRBJ2-1; D is unresolved. Germline values: CDR1 DFQATT, CDR2 SNEGSKA (reference sequence). Trimming shortened V by 0 bases and J by 0 bases, and 15 bases separated the two germline ends. This CDR3 has 17 residues. The CDR3 loop is CSARDPILRSSYNEQFF. The CDR3, as DNA: TGCAGTGCTAGAGACCCGATTCTTCGTAGCTCCTACAATGAGCAGTTCTTC.

CDR3 region: CSASAEPPKYGYTF. In nucleotides, the CDR3 is TGCAGTGCCTCGGCTGAGCCACCAAAATATGGCTACACCTTC. V usage is TRBV20-1 and J usage is TRBJ1-2; D is unclear. Trimming took 6 bases from V and 5 from J, leaving 19 bases between them. Germline loops: CDR1 DFQATT, CDR2 SNEGSKA (reference sequence). CDR3 length equals 14 residues.

The rearrangement links TRBV19 to TRBJ2-1, with D perhaps TRBD1 (6 bases). The V gene's germline CDR1 is LNHDA and CDR2 SQIVND (reference sequence). Between the trimmed V and J ends, which lost 8 bases and 11 bases, there was a span of 13 bases. The CDR3 covers 11 residues. The CDR3 region is CASGTGSKQFF. For the CDR3, the DNA is TGTGCCAGTGGAACAGGGTCTAAGCAGTTCTTC.

On this clonotype: Possible read error: a much larger clone is one base away. The chain joins TRBV7-6 to TRBJ2-7; 10 bases map to TRBD1. Per germline, CDR1 SGHVS and CDR2 FNYEAQ. The CDR3 loop spans 16 amino acids. CDR3 protein: CASSPEGGQGTREEYF. In DNA, the CDR3 is TGTGCCAGCAGCCCGGAGGGGGGACAGGGGACCCGCGAGGAGTACTTC.

The sample holds many counts of this clonotype. The chain is built from TRBV12-3 or TRBV12-4 and TRBJ2-1; D tentatively reads TRBD1 or TRBD2 (5 bases each). Between the trimmed V and J ends, which lost 7 bases and 5 bases, there was a span of 36 bases. The CDR3 is 21 amino acids. CDR3: CASTFLLGDDSYSEYDNEQFF. The CDR3 nucleotides are TGTGCCAGCACTTTCCTTCTGGGGGACGATAGCTACTCGGAGTATGACAATGAGCAGTTCTTC.

This clonotype occurred many times. The V gene is TRBV12-3 or TRBV12-4, the J gene TRBJ2-7; no reliable D call. The length of the CDR3 is 15 residues. V dropped 3 bases and J dropped 3 bases, with 15 bases sitting between them. CDR3 in amino acids: CASSFSRQLDYEQYF. Written as DNA, the CDR3 is TGTGCCAGCAGTTTTTCTCGGCAGCTCGACTACGAGCAGTACTTC.

This clonotype occurred many times. The chain links TRBV28 to TRBJ2-7; D uncertain. Germline-derived CDR1 and CDR2 are MDHEN and SYDVKM. Trimming shortened V by 3 bases and J by 5 bases, and 17 bases separated the two germline ends. The CDR3 is made up of 15 amino acids. In DNA form, the CDR3 reads TGTGCCAGCAGTTTTTTTACCCAGGTCGACCACGAGCAGTACTTC. Translating it yields CASSFFTQVDHEQYF.

This clonotype was counted at least ten times. This chain uses TRBV7-6 with TRBJ2-5; D is perhaps TRBD2 (7 bases). Trimming pared 5 bases from V and 3 bases from J, leaving 13 bases between. The CDR3 is 14 residues long. Germline CDR1 is SGHVS and CDR2 is FNYEAQ. The CDR3 region is CASSRGGPEETQYF. The CDR3 DNA reads as TGTGCCAGCAGCCGCGGGGGCCCGGAAGAGACCCAGTACTTC.

This clonotype occurred many times. CDR3 region: CASSLLATYEQYF. DNA for the CDR3: TGTGCCAGCAGTTTATTGGCGACTTACGAGCAGTACTTC. The rearrangement uses TRBV28 and TRBJ2-7, with D uncertain. With 1 base removed from V and 4 bases from J, the gap between germline ends came to 8 bases. Germline values: CDR1 MDHEN, CDR2 SYDVKM. This CDR3 comprises 13 residues.

A remark on this clonotype: Possible read error: a much larger clone is one base away. The V call is TRBV6-2 or TRBV6-3, the J call TRBJ2-7, with no clear D. The CDR3 extends over 11 amino acids. V was shortened by 3 bases and J by 5 bases, with 5 bases between the two germline ends. The V gene's germline CDR1 is MNHEY and CDR2 SVGEGT. CDR3 region: CASSYPHEQYF. In DNA, the CDR3 is TGTGCCAGCAGTTATCCCCACGAGCAGTACTTC.

The chain has TRBV5-1 and TRBJ1-1; 8 bases map to TRBD1. Trimming took 0 bases from V and 4 from J; bases not matched to a gene: 5. The CDR3 has 15 residues. CDR1 is SGHRS, CDR2 YFSETQ, per germline. In DNA, the CDR3 is TGCGCCAGCAGCTTGGATGCAGGGGGCATCACTGAAGCTTTCTTT. As protein: CASSLDAGGITEAFF.

This clonotype has just a few counts. The chain joins TRBV11-2 to TRBJ2-1; 11 bases fit TRBD2. The CDR3 is 17 amino acids. With 2 bases clipped from V and 3 bases from J, the junction kept 6 bases outside the gene matches. Germline V lookup: CDR1 SGHAT, CDR2 FQNNGV. The CDR3 region is CASSLSPSGGFYNEQFF. In DNA form, the CDR3 reads TGTGCCAGCAGCTTATCGCCTAGCGGGGGGTTCTACAATGAGCAGTTCTTC. Full variable domain (outside the CDR3, taken from reference TRBV11-2 and TRBJ2-1): EAGVAQSPRYKIIEKRQSVAFWCNPISGHATLYWYQQILGQGPKLLIQFQNNGVVDDSQLPKDRFSAERLKGVDSTLKIQPAKLEDSAVYLCASSLSPSGGFYNEQFFGPGTRLTVL.

This clonotype occurred many times. Here the CDR3 reads CASILAGGNTGELFF. The CDR3 nucleotides read TGTGCCAGCATACTAGCGGGGGGGAACACCGGGGAGCTGTTTTTT. This chain joins TRBV7-8 and TRBJ2-2, with 12 bases that match TRBD2. Germline assignment: CDR1 SGHVS and CDR2 FQNEAQ. The CDR3 is 15 amino acids. With V trimmed by 7 bases and J by 1 base, 1 base remained unmatched.

The chain employs TRBV20-1 and TRBJ2-3; D possibly matches TRBD1 or TRBD2 (7 bases each). The CDR3 covers 17 residues. The ends were cut back, 5 bases at V and 2 bases at J, with 23 bases in the middle. CDR1 is DFQATT and CDR2 is SNEGSKA in the germline V gene (reference sequence). Here the CDR3 reads CSAASGEGARDTDTQYF. The CDR3 DNA reads as TGCAGTGCTGCGTCGGGGGAGGGGGCGCGAGACACAGATACGCAGTATTTT.

V and J are TRBV6-2 or TRBV6-3 and TRBJ1-5, with D unresolved. The CDR3 totals 12 residues. Trimming took 1 base from V and 9 from J, leaving 7 bases between them. Germline lookup yields CDR1 MNHEY and CDR2 SVGEGT. The CDR3 loop reads CASSYLVWPQHF. CDR3 nucleotide sequence: TGTGCCAGCAGTTACTTAGTGTGGCCCCAGCATTTT.

In this sample, this clonotype turned up once. This rearrangement joins TRBV19 to TRBJ1-2; 7 positions match TRBD1. The CDR3 length is 15 residues. The V segment lost 5 bases and the J segment 0 bases; nucleotides outside the gene matches: 6. Looked up from germline, CDR1 is LNHDA and CDR2 is SQIVND (reference sequence). CDR3 nucleotide sequence: TGTGCCAGTAGTGAGGGGGCTTTTACTAACTATGGCTACACCTTC. Encoded protein: CASSEGAFTNYGYTF.

This rearrangement joins TRBV12-3 or TRBV12-4 to TRBJ1-5; a weak D match, TRBD1 (6 bases). This CDR3 region has 16 residues. The V gene lost 3 bases and the J gene lost 0 bases, with 12 bases spanning the gap. CDR3 nucleotide sequence: TGTGCCAGCAGTTTTGGACAGCTACATAGCAATCAGCCCCAGCATTTT. This codes for CASSFGQLHSNQPQHF.

This clonotype was detected only a few times. V usage is TRBV28 and J usage is TRBJ1-6; D not certain. The CDR3 consists of 15 residues. In germline, CDR1 is MDHEN, CDR2 SYDVKM. Trimming removed 6 bases at V and 3 bases at J, with 12 bases between. The CDR3 nucleotides read TGTGCCAGCAGAAGGACGGACTACTATAATTCACCCCTCCACTTT. Its translation: CASRRTDYYNSPLHF.

This clonotype showed up many times. The chain links TRBV6-2 or TRBV6-3 to TRBJ2-1; D might be TRBD2 (6 bases). The CDR3 has 14 residues. V was shortened by 7 bases and J by 1 base, with 11 bases between the two germline ends. Germline V gene data show CDR1 as MNHEY and CDR2 as SVGEGT. CDR3 region: CASTWRGSYNEQFF. In DNA form, the CDR3 reads TGTGCCAGCACCTGGCGGGGATCCTACAATGAGCAGTTCTTC.

This clonotype has at least ten counts. V usage is TRBV7-9 and J usage is TRBJ2-1; D may be TRBD1 (6 bases). Trimming shortened V by 4 bases and J by 2 bases, and 18 bases separated the two germline ends. The CDR3 totals 17 residues. Germline CDR1 is SEHNR and CDR2 is FQNEAQ (reference sequence). CDR3 nucleotides: TGTGCCAGCAGCTCACCGCCTACAGGGTTGGCCTACAATGAGCAGTTCTTC. This sequence encodes CASSSPPTGLAYNEQFF.

The rearrangement links TRBV6-5 to TRBJ1-2, with 9 bases lining up with TRBD1. V shed 1 base and J 3 bases; nucleotides not matched to a gene: 15. From germline, CDR1 is MNHEY and CDR2 SVGAGI. The CDR3 is made up of 19 amino acids. CDR3 sequence (DNA): TGTGCCAGCAGTTACTTAAATCCGGGACAGGGAGGTATACACTATGGCTACACCTTC. Its translation is CASSYLNPGQGGIHYGYTF.